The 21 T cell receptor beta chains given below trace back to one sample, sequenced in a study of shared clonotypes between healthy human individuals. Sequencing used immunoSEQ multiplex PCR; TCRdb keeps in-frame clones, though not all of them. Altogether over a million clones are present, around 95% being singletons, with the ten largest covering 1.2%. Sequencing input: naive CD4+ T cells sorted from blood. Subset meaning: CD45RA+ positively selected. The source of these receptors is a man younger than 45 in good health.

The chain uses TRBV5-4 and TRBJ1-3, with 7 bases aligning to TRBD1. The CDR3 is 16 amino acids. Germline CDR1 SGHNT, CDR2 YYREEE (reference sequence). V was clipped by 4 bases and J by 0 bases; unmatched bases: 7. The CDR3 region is CASSPRDRSSGNTIYF. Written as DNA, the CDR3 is TGTGCCAGCAGCCCACGGGACAGAAGCTCTGGAAACACCATATATTTT. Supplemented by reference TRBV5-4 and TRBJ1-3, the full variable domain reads ETGVTQSPTHLIKTRGQQVTLRCSSQSGHNTVSWYQQALGQGPQFIFQYYREEENGRGNFPPRFSGLQFPNYSSELNVNALELDDSALYLCASSPRDRSSGNTIYFGEGSWLTVV.

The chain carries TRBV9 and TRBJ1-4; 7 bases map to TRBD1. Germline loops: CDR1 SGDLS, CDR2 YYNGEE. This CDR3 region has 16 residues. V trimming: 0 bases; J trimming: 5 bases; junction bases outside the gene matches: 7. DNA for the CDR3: TGTGCCAGCAGCGTAGCCCCAGGGGGGAGAAATGAAAAACTGTTTTTT. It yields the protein CASSVAPGGRNEKLFF.

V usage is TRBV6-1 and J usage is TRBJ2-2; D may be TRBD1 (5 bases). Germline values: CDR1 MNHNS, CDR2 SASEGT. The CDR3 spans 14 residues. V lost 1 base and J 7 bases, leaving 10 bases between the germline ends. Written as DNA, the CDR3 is TGTGCCAGCAGTGAAGGTCAGGGCATCGGGGAGCTGTTTTTT. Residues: CASSEGQGIGELFF.

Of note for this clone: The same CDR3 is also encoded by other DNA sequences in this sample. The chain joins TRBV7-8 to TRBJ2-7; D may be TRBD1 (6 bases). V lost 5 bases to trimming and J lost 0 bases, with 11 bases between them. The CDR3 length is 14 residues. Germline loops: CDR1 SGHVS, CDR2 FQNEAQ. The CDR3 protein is CASSLGTSSYEQYF. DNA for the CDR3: TGTGCCAGCAGCCTCGGGACAAGCTCCTACGAGCAGTACTTC.

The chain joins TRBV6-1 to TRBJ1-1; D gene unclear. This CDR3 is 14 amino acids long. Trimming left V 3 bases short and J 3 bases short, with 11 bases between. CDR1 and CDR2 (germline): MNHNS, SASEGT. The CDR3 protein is CASSDVAQYTEAFF. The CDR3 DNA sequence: TGTGCCAGCAGTGACGTTGCACAGTACACTGAAGCTTTCTTT.

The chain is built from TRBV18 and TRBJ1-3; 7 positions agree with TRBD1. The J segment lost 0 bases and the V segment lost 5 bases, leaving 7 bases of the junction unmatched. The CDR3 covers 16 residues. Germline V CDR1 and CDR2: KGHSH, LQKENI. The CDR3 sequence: CASSSTGNPSGNTIYF. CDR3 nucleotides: TGTGCCAGCTCATCGACAGGGAATCCCTCTGGAAACACCATATATTTT.

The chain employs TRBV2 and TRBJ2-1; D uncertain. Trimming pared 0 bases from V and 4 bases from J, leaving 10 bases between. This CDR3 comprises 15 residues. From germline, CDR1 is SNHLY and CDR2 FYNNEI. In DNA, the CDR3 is TGTGCCAGCAGTGAAGCGCGGAGCACATACAATGAGCAGTTCTTC. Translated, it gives CASSEARSTYNEQFF.

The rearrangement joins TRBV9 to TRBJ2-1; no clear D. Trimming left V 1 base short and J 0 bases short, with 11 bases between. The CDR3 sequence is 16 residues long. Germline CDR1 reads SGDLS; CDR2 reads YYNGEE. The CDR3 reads CASSVRSLPSYNEQFF. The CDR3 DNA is TGTGCCAGCAGCGTAAGATCCCTACCCTCCTACAATGAGCAGTTCTTC.

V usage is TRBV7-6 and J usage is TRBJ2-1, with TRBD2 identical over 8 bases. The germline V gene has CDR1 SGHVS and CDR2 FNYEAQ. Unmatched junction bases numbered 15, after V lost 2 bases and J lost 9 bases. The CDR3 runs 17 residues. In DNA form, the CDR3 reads TGTGCCAGCAGCTTACTTCCGGGAGGGAATCTCGGCAGTGAGCAGTTCTTC. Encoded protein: CASSLLPGGNLGSEQFF.

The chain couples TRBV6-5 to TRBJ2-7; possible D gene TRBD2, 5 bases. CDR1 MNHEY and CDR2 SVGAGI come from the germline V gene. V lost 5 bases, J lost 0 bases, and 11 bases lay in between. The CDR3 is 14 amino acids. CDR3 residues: CASSKAGVSYEQYF. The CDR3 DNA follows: TGTGCCAGCAGTAAGGCGGGTGTCTCCTACGAGCAGTACTTC.

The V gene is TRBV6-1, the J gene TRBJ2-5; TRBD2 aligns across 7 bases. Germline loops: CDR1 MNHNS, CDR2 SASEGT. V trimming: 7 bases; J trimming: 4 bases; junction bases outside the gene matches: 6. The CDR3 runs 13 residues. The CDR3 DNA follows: TGTGCCAGCACCCGGACTAGGTCAGAGACCCAGTACTTC. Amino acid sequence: CASTRTRSETQYF.

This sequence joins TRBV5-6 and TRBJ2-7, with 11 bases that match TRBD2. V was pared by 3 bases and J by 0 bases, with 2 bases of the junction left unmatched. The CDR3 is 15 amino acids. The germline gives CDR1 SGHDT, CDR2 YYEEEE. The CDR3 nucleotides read TGTGCCAGCAGCTCTAGCGGGGGGAGCTCCTACGAGCAGTACTTC. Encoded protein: CASSSSGGSSYEQYF.

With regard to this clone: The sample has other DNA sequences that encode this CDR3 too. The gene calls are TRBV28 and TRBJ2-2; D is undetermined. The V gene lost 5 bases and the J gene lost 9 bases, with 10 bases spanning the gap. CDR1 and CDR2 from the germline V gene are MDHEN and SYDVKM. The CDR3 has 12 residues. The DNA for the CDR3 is TGTGCCAGCAGTCCCCCAGGCCGGGAGCTGTTTTTT. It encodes CASSPPGRELFF.

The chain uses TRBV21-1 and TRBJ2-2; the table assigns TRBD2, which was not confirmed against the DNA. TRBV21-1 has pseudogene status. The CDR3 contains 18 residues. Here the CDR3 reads CASSRIFPRFTGTGELFF. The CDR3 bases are TGTGCCAGCAGCCGAATTTTTCCTAGGTTTACGGGCACCGGGGAGCTGTTTTTT.

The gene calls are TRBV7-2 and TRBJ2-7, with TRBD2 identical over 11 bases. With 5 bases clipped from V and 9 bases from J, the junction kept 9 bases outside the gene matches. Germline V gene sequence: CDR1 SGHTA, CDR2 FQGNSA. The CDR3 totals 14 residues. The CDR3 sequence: CASSPLAGGPGQYF. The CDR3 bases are TGTGCCAGCAGCCCCCTAGCGGGAGGTCCGGGGCAGTACTTC.

The CDR3 DNA is TGTGCCAGCAGTTCGAGGACTAGCGGACCCCTAGAGCAGTACTTC. This gives the protein CASSSRTSGPLEQYF. The chain carries TRBV28 and TRBJ2-7, with 10 bases that match TRBD2. V gave up 4 bases and J gave up 7 bases; unmatched junction bases: 10. This CDR3 has 15 residues. Germline V gene data show CDR1 as MDHEN and CDR2 as SYDVKM.

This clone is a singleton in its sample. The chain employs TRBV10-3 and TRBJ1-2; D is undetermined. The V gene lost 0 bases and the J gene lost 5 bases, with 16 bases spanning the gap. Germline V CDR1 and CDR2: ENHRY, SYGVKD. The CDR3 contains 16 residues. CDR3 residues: CAISESLTATLYGYTF. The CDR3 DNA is TGTGCCATCAGTGAGTCGCTGACGGCGACCCTATATGGCTACACCTTC.

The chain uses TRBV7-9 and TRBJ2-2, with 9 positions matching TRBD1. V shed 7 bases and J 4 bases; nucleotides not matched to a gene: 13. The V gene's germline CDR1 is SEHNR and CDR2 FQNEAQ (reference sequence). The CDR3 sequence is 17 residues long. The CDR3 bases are TGTGCCAGCATCAAACCGGGACAGGGAAGGACCACCGGGGAGCTGTTTTTT. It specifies CASIKPGQGRTTGELFF.

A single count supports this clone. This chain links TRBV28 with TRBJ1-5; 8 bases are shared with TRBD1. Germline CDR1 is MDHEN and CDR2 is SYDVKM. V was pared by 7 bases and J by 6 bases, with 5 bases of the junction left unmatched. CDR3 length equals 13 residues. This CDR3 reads CASIIQGGQPQHF. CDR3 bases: TGTGCCAGCATTATACAGGGGGGTCAGCCCCAGCATTTT.

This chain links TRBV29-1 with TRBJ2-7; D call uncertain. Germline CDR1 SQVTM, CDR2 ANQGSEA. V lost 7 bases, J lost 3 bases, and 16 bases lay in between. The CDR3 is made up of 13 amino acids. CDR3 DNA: TGCAGCGCCCGTTTGACATACGACTACGAGCAGTACTTC. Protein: CSARLTYDYEQYF.

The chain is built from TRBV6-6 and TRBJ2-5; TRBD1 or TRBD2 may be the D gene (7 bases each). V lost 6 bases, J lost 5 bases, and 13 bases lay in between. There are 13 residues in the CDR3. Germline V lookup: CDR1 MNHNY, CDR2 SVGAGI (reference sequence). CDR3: CASSPGGDETQYF. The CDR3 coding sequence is TGTGCCAGCAGCCCAGGGGGGGACGAGACCCAGTACTTC.